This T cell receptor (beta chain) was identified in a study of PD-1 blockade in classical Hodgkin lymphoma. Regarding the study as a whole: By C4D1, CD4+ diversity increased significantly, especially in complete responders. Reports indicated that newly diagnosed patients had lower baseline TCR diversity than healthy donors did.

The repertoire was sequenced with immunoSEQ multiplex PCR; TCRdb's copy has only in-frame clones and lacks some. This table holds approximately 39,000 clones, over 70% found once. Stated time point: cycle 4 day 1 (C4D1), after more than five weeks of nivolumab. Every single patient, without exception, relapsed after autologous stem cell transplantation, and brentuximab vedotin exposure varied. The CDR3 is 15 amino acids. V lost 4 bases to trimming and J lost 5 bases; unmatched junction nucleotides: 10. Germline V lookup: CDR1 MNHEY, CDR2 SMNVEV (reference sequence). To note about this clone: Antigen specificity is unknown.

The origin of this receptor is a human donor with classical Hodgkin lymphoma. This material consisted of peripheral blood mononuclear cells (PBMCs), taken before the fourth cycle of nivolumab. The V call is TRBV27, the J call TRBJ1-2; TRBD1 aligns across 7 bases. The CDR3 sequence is CASSSPTQGVYGYTF. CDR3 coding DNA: TGTGCCAGCAGTTCGCCGACCCAGGGGGTGTATGGCTACACCTTC.